Presented here are 32 T cell receptor beta chains from one specimen sequenced in a study of blood T cell repertoires in COVID-19 (dated by TCRdb to about 2020). The receptor library was made with the immunoSEQ multiplex PCR assay. This immuneACCESS table, as held by TCRdb, lists in-frame sequences with V and J called but not all clones. Of the missing ones, under half trace to an unresolved V gene in checked studies; the others have no known cause. Present in this sample are 250,000 to 350,000 clones, about 89% of which were seen just once. Around 0.88% of the sample comes from the top ten. The sample comprised peripheral blood. The receptors here all came from a man aged 25-40 years with acute or convalescent COVID-19.

This sequence joins TRBV2 and TRBJ2-5, with D possibly being TRBD2 (6 bases). The V gene's germline CDR1 is SNHLY and CDR2 FYNNEI. The V end lost 7 bases, the J end lost 5 bases, and 20 bases lay between the germline ends. The CDR3 is 15 amino acids. CDR3 residues: CASTYVGGGGETQYF. For the CDR3, the DNA is TGTGCCAGCACTTATGTTGGGGGTGGAGGGGAGACCCAGTACTTC.

This clone was seen once. The rearrangement joins TRBV28 to TRBJ1-2; 7 bases line up with TRBD1. After removal of 8 bases from V and 3 bases from J, the junction contained 6 bases not matched to a gene. Germline CDR1 reads MDHEN; CDR2 reads SYDVKM. The CDR3 is 13 residues long. The CDR3 region is CASSKDRDYGYTF. CDR3 DNA sequence: TGTGCCAGCTCTAAAGACAGGGACTATGGCTACACCTTC.

The V call is TRBV11-2, the J call TRBJ2-5, with 7 bases fitting TRBD2. This CDR3 comprises 14 residues. J was trimmed by 4 bases and V by 6 bases; bases with no gene match: 8. Germline V gives CDR1 SGHAT, CDR2 FQNNGV. CDR3 DNA: TGTGCCAGCAGTCGATTGACTAGCCTAGAGACCCAGTACTTC. Translation: CASSRLTSLETQYF.

The gene calls are TRBV5-1 and TRBJ2-7; 8 bases are a match to TRBD2. CDR1 SGHRS and CDR2 YFSETQ come from the germline V gene. The CDR3 extends over 14 amino acids. Unmatched junction bases numbered 3, after V lost 1 base and J lost 3 bases. CDR3 nucleotides: TGCGCCAGCAGCTTGAGCGGGAGCGGCTACGAGCAGTACTTC. Translation gives CASSLSGSGYEQYF.

The chain couples TRBV28 to TRBJ1-3; possible D gene TRBD1, 5 bases. V lost 6 bases and J lost 0, with 12 bases in between. The CDR3 is 15 residues long. The germline V gene encodes CDR1 MDHEN and CDR2 SYDVKM. Written as DNA, the CDR3 is TGTGCCAGCAGGCCCACAGGAAGCTCTGGAAACACCATATATTTT. Its protein is CASRPTGSSGNTIYF.

This chain uses TRBV28 with TRBJ1-5; the D gene is possibly TRBD1 (6 bases). Germline V lookup: CDR1 MDHEN, CDR2 SYDVKM. Trimming shortened V by 7 bases and J by 2 bases, and 18 bases separated the two germline ends. This CDR3 is built from 16 residues. The CDR3 nucleotides read TGTGCCAGCACCAACCGGGGGGCAGGGGGCAATCAGCCCCAGCATTTT. It specifies CASTNRGAGGNQPQHF.

The chain joins TRBV19 to TRBJ1-1; D perhaps matches TRBD1 (6 bases). V lost 6 bases, J lost 1 base, and 12 bases lay in between. Germline V gene data show CDR1 as LNHDA and CDR2 as SQIVND (reference sequence). This CDR3 has 14 residues. The CDR3 sequence is CASSWGHPNTEAFF. The DNA of the CDR3 is TGTGCCAGTAGCTGGGGACATCCGAACACTGAAGCTTTCTTT.

This chain joins TRBV19 and TRBJ2-7, with 9 bases that match TRBD2. J was trimmed by 5 bases and V by 5 bases; bases with no gene match: 7. The CDR3 consists of 14 residues. CDR1 is LNHDA and CDR2 is SQIVND in the germline V gene (reference sequence). CDR3 nucleotide sequence: TGTGCCAGTAGTCCGGCGGGAGGGCCAAACGAGCAGTACTTC. It is translated as CASSPAGGPNEQYF.

V and J are TRBV9 and TRBJ2-2, with 9 bases lining up with TRBD1. Germline V gene sequence: CDR1 SGDLS, CDR2 YYNGEE. The trim removed 3 bases at V and 7 bases at J, leaving 13 bases unmatched. There are 17 residues in the CDR3. The CDR3 spells CASSAGPGTGRVGELFF. CDR3 DNA sequence: TGTGCCAGCAGCGCCGGCCCCGGGACAGGGAGGGTCGGGGAGCTGTTTTTT.

This sequence joins TRBV6-5 and TRBJ1-2; possible D gene TRBD1, 5 bases. Looked up from germline, CDR1 is MNHEY and CDR2 is SVGAGI. V lost 5 bases and J 0 bases, leaving 10 bases between the germline ends. The CDR3 sequence is 14 residues long. The CDR3 reads CASSPRGANYGYTF. The CDR3 DNA reads TGTGCCAGCAGTCCCCGGGGGGCTAACTATGGCTACACCTTC.

The chain carries TRBV19 and TRBJ2-7, with a tentative D call TRBD1 (6 bases). The germline gives CDR1 LNHDA, CDR2 SQIVND (reference sequence). The CDR3 covers 15 residues. V was trimmed by 5 bases and J by 2 bases, leaving 16 bases between them. The CDR3 sequence: CASSVDRKVTYEQYF. CDR3 sequence (DNA): TGTGCCAGTAGTGTGGACAGAAAGGTTACCTACGAGCAGTACTTC.

The genes are TRBV6-6 and TRBJ2-3; the D gene is possibly TRBD2 (6 bases). There are 16 residues in the CDR3. Trimming removed 6 bases from V and 6 bases from J, with 22 bases in between. Germline CDR1 MNHNY, CDR2 SVGAGI (reference sequence). The CDR3, as DNA: TGTGCCAGCAGACAAGTCTACGGGGGTTCACCCGATACGCAGTATTTT. Protein product: CASRQVYGGSPDTQYF.

V is TRBV11-2 and J is TRBJ2-2; D is possibly TRBD1 (6 bases). The CDR3 sequence is 14 residues long. V lost 5 bases and J 5 bases, leaving 12 bases between the germline ends. Looked up from germline, CDR1 is SGHAT and CDR2 is FQNNGV. The CDR3, as DNA: TGTGCCAGCAGCCCCCAGGGGCCGACCGGGGAGCTGTTTTTT. Translation: CASSPQGPTGELFF. Based on the CDR3 plus reference TRBV11-2 and TRBJ2-2, the full variable domain is EAGVAQSPRYKIIEKRQSVAFWCNPISGHATLYWYQQILGQGPKLLIQFQNNGVVDDSQLPKDRFSAERLKGVDSTLKIQPAKLEDSAVYLCASSPQGPTGELFFGEGSRLTVL.

The chain links TRBV19 to TRBJ1-1; D might be TRBD1 (6 bases). Trimming pared 6 bases from V and 6 bases from J, leaving 11 bases between. The V gene's germline CDR1 is LNHDA and CDR2 SQIVND (reference sequence). The CDR3 sequence is 12 residues long. CDR3 in amino acids: CASRWGLAEAFF. The CDR3, as DNA: TGTGCCAGTAGGTGGGGGCTGGCTGAAGCTTTCTTT.

The rearrangement uses TRBV7-2 and TRBJ2-7, with TRBD2 matching 12 bases. This CDR3 has 15 amino acids. Germline CDR1 reads SGHTA; CDR2 reads FQGNSA. Trimming took 5 bases from V and 1 from J; bases not matched to a gene: 3. For the CDR3, the DNA is TGTGCCAGCAGCGCGACTAGCGGGGGATCCTACGAGCAGTACTTC. Protein: CASSATSGGSYEQYF.

The chain uses TRBV5-8 and TRBJ1-1; 8 bases align to TRBD1. The ends lost 4 bases at V and 1 base at J; junction bases unmatched: 6. This CDR3 comprises 15 residues. Germline V gene sequence: CDR1 SGHTS, CDR2 YDEGEE. DNA for the CDR3: TGTGCCAGCAGCCTGACAGGGGCAGCGAACACTGAAGCTTTCTTT. Its protein product is CASSLTGAANTEAFF.

The chain has TRBV3-1 (or the pseudogene TRBV3-2) and TRBJ1-2, with a weak D call TRBD1 (5 bases). CDR1 is LGHDT and CDR2 is YNNKEL in the germline V gene (reference sequence). The CDR3 spans 14 residues. V lost 4 bases to trimming and J lost 6 bases, with 15 bases between them. The chain's CDR3 is CASSLQQASHGYTF. As DNA, the CDR3 is TGTGCCAGCAGCCTTCAACAGGCCTCGCATGGCTACACCTTC.

The rearrangement joins TRBV4-1 to TRBJ1-2; possible D gene TRBD1, 5 bases. The germline gives CDR1 MGHRA, CDR2 YSYEKL. V dropped 4 bases and J dropped 7 bases, with 22 bases sitting between them. This CDR3 comprises 16 residues. CDR3 sequence (DNA): TGCGCCAGCAGCCCGCAGGGTGTAGTGGTTTCCACTGGCTACACCTTC. Translation: CASSPQGVVVSTGYTF.

This clone was detected only once. This chain uses TRBV4-2 with TRBJ2-2; maybe TRBD2 (5 bases). Trimming took 2 bases from V and 4 from J, leaving 14 bases between them. CDR1 LGHNA and CDR2 YNFKEQ come from the germline V gene. This CDR3 comprises 16 residues. This CDR3 is CASSQLTRVSTGELFF. The CDR3 DNA reads as TGTGCCAGCAGCCAACTCACTAGAGTCTCCACCGGGGAGCTGTTTTTT.

This chain connects TRBV3-1 (or the pseudogene TRBV3-2) to TRBJ1-6, with D hard to call. The CDR3 totals 15 residues. The germline CDR1 and CDR2 sequences are LGHDT and YNNKEL (reference sequence). Trimming took 2 bases from V and 7 from J, leaving 12 bases between them. Here the CDR3 reads CASSQQYVSNSPLHF. Here the CDR3 DNA reads TGTGCCAGCAGCCAACAGTATGTGTCAAATTCACCCCTCCACTTT.

The V gene is TRBV29-1, the J gene TRBJ2-5, with 8 bases identical to TRBD2. The V gene's germline CDR1 is SQVTM and CDR2 ANQGSEA. The CDR3 covers 13 residues. V shed 7 bases and J 9 bases; nucleotides not matched to a gene: 13. The CDR3 spells CSGSGSVGTPQYF. The DNA of the CDR3 is TGCAGCGGAAGCGGGAGCGTAGGTACCCCCCAGTACTTC.

The V gene is TRBV10-3, the J gene TRBJ1-1, with TRBD1 as a possible D gene (5 bases). The CDR3 loop spans 14 amino acids. Germline V gene data show CDR1 as ENHRY and CDR2 as SYGVKD. The V and J ends lost 8 bases and 0 bases respectively, with 13 bases between them. The CDR3 DNA follows: TGTGCCATCGGGGGGGGACTGGTGAACACTGAAGCTTTCTTT. This translates into CAIGGGLVNTEAFF.

J is TRBJ1-2 and V is TRBV28, with 9 bases that match TRBD1. Trimming removed 6 bases from V and 1 base from J; junction bases left unmatched: 9. Germline CDR1 MDHEN, CDR2 SYDVKM. This CDR3 spans 16 amino acids. CDR3 sequence: CASRPTGGPVNYGYTF. As DNA, the CDR3 is TGTGCCAGCAGGCCCACAGGGGGCCCCGTTAACTATGGCTACACCTTC.

The chain joins TRBV28 to TRBJ1-1; TRBD1 matches at 7 bases. With V trimmed by 7 bases and J by 1 base, 9 bases remained unmatched. Germline assignment: CDR1 MDHEN and CDR2 SYDVKM. This CDR3 contains 15 residues. The CDR3 here is CASTGKGTENTEAFF. CDR3 sequence (DNA): TGTGCCAGCACCGGAAAAGGGACAGAGAACACTGAAGCTTTCTTT.

The chain joins TRBV5-6 to TRBJ1-6; TRBD1 matches at 7 bases. This CDR3 contains 18 residues. The V and J ends lost 7 bases and 0 bases, in that order; junction bases with no gene match: 13. Germline CDR1 reads SGHDT; CDR2 reads YYEEEE. Here the CDR3 DNA reads TGTGCCAGCTTTTTGTATCAGGGGGTACGCTCCTATAATTCACCCCTCCACTTT. Protein: CASFLYQGVRSYNSPLHF.

V is TRBV3-1 (or the pseudogene TRBV3-2) and J is TRBJ2-2; the match to TRBD2 covers 7 bases. From germline, CDR1 is LGHDT and CDR2 YNNKEL (reference sequence). Trimming took 4 bases from V and 7 from J; bases not matched to a gene: 9. CDR3 length: 15 amino acids. For the CDR3, the DNA is TGTGCCAGCAGCCTCCTCCCGAGCGGGGTCGGGGAGCTGTTTTTT. Its translation is CASSLLPSGVGELFF.

The J gene is TRBJ1-6, the V gene TRBV6-5; D gene uncertain. The CDR3 is 16 amino acids. V was cut by 4 bases and J by 0 bases, with 10 bases left in between. Germline CDR1 is MNHEY and CDR2 is SVGAGI. CDR3 residues: CASSSPRGSYNSPLHF. The CDR3 coding sequence is TGTGCCAGCAGTTCCCCCCGGGGCTCCTATAATTCACCCCTCCACTTT.

The chain employs TRBV5-4 and TRBJ2-5; TRBD2 matches 9 bases. Germline V gene lookup returns CDR1 SGHNT and CDR2 YYREEE (reference sequence). Trimming took 3 bases from V and 3 from J; bases not matched to a gene: 9. The CDR3 is made up of 16 amino acids. The chain's CDR3 is CASSSRGSGGKETQYF. The CDR3 DNA reads as TGTGCCAGCAGCTCCAGGGGTAGCGGGGGAAAAGAGACCCAGTACTTC.

The chain links TRBV5-4 to TRBJ2-7, with TRBD1 matching over 7 bases. Germline CDR1 SGHNT, CDR2 YYREEE (reference sequence). The CDR3 has 13 residues. The junction had 3 bases not matched to a gene; V was cut back by 4 bases and J by 2 bases. The CDR3 DNA is TGTGCCAGCAGCCGGGACAGTACCTACGAGCAGTACTTC. It translates to CASSRDSTYEQYF.

The J gene is TRBJ1-1, the V gene TRBV25-1; 9 bases agree with TRBD1. This CDR3 is built from 15 residues. Germline-derived CDR1 and CDR2 are MGHDK and SYGVNS. Germline trimming cut 5 bases from V and 5 bases from J; bases unmatched to any gene: 9. For the CDR3, the DNA is TGTGCCAGCAGTCCATGGACAGGGGATTCGACTGAAGCTTTCTTT. Translated, it gives CASSPWTGDSTEAFF.

The chain uses TRBV27 and TRBJ1-2; possible D gene TRBD1, 5 bases. Germline values: CDR1 MNHEY, CDR2 SMNVEV (reference sequence). This CDR3 is built from 17 residues. Trimming cost V 4 bases and J 0 bases, with 18 bases left between them. DNA of the CDR3: TGTGCCAGCAGTTCTCCTGGGGCAGCCTCCTCTAACTATGGCTACACCTTC. Residues: CASSSPGAASSNYGYTF.

The V and J genes are TRBV14 and TRBJ1-1, with a weak D call TRBD1 (6 bases). The CDR3 spans 15 residues. V was cut by 2 bases and J by 0 bases, with 10 bases left in between. Germline V gene data show CDR1 as SGHDN and CDR2 as FVKESK. CDR3 loop: CASSQQGLLNTEAFF. The CDR3 DNA follows: TGTGCCAGCAGCCAACAGGGGCTCTTGAACACTGAAGCTTTCTTT. The full variable domain, completed using reference TRBV14 and TRBJ1-1, is EAGVTQFPSHSVIEKGQTVTLRCDPISGHDNLYWYRRVMGKEIKFLLHFVKESKQDESGMPNNRFLAERTGGTYSTLKVQPAELEDSGVYFCASSQQGLLNTEAFFGQGTRLTVV.